These 20 T cell receptor beta chains came from one sample sequenced in a study of pediatric ulcerative colitis. Sequenced by immunoSEQ multiplex PCR; TCRdb stores in-frame clones only, minus some. Found here are 37,000 or so clones, roughly 83% of them singletons; the top ten hold more than 20%. The sequencing sample was made of blood. Receptor source: a girl aged 10 to 17 with moderate ulcerative colitis.

This chain connects TRBV11-2 to TRBJ2-3, with D unresolved. V was clipped by 5 bases and J by 5 bases, with 5 bases between them. Germline V gene lookup returns CDR1 SGHAT and CDR2 FQNNGV. This CDR3 has 11 amino acids. The CDR3, as DNA: TGTGCCAGCAGCCAGCTAGATACGCAGTATTTT. Its translation is CASSQLDTQYF.

The DNA for the CDR3 is TGTGCCAGCAGTGATTCCTACAGGGGAAGGATTCAGCCCCAGCATTTT. Translation: CASSDSYRGRIQPQHF. This chain uses TRBV6-4 with TRBJ1-5, with 7 bases aligning to TRBD1. The CDR3 runs 16 residues. The V gene end was trimmed by 3 bases and the J gene end by 6 bases; junction bases not matched to a gene: 11. The germline gives CDR1 MRHNA, CDR2 SNTAGT.

The V call is TRBV10-2, the J call TRBJ1-1, with no clear D. The CDR3 is 13 amino acids. Germline-derived CDR1 and CDR2 are WSHSY and SAAADI. The V and J ends lost 8 bases and 1 base respectively, with 11 bases between them. CDR3 residues: CASHVRGNTEAFF. DNA of the CDR3: TGCGCCAGCCATGTCCGGGGGAACACTGAAGCTTTCTTT.

The V call is TRBV7-8, the J call TRBJ2-5; weak D call: TRBD1 (6 bases). Germline V gene data show CDR1 as SGHVS and CDR2 as FQNEAQ. The CDR3 totals 16 residues. V was cut by 0 bases and J by 8 bases, with 19 bases left in between. The CDR3 bases are TGTGCCAGCAGCTTAGCGGGGGCCGTACCTGGGTCAACCCAGTACTTC. The encoded protein is CASSLAGAVPGSTQYF.

The V call is TRBV13, the J call TRBJ2-1, with D possibly matching TRBD1 (6 bases). Between the trimmed V and J ends, which lost 1 base and 7 bases, there was a span of 14 bases. This CDR3 region has 15 residues. Germline lookup yields CDR1 PRHDT and CDR2 FYEKMQ (reference sequence). DNA for the CDR3: TGTGCCAGCAGCTTAGAGGGGGATGGCGGGAATGAGCAGTTCTTC. Its protein is CASSLEGDGGNEQFF.

The chain uses TRBV6-5 and TRBJ1-6, with D tentatively TRBD1 (5 bases). This CDR3 has 15 residues. Germline loops: CDR1 MNHEY, CDR2 SVGAGI. V was clipped by 4 bases and J by 8 bases, with 15 bases between them. CDR3 coding DNA: TGTGCCAGCAGTTCGCGTCAGGGTGATTATTCACCCCTCCACTTT. Its protein is CASSSRQGDYSPLHF.

V is TRBV4-1 and J is TRBJ2-4, with D unresolved. Germline CDR1 MGHRA, CDR2 YSYEKL. Trimming shortened V by 3 bases and J by 5 bases, and 14 bases separated the two germline ends. The CDR3 has 15 residues. The CDR3 region has the DNA TGCGCCAGCAGCCAGATGATGAGGCTTGAAAACATTCAGTACTTC. Amino acids: CASSQMMRLENIQYF.

V usage is TRBV28 and J usage is TRBJ1-2, with TRBD1 as a possible D gene (5 bases). CDR1 and CDR2 from the germline V gene are MDHEN and SYDVKM. This CDR3 has 13 residues. The V gene lost 3 bases and the J gene lost 5 bases, with 10 bases spanning the gap. The CDR3 protein is CASSLSGGYGYTF. The CDR3 DNA is TGTGCCAGCAGTTTGTCTGGGGGGTATGGCTACACCTTC.

This clone was counted a few times. The chain uses TRBV6-5 and TRBJ1-1; D might be TRBD1 (6 bases). CDR1 is MNHEY, CDR2 SVGAGI, per germline. This CDR3 comprises 16 residues. Trimming stripped 2 bases from V and 4 bases from J, with 17 bases between. The CDR3: CASSYKSAGVGTEAFF. For the CDR3, the DNA is TGTGCCAGCAGTTACAAATCCGCAGGGGTCGGCACTGAAGCTTTCTTT.

V usage is TRBV30 and J usage is TRBJ2-1, with 7 bases matching TRBD1. The germline V gene encodes CDR1 GTSNPN and CDR2 SVGIG (reference sequence). J was trimmed by 6 bases and V by 4 bases; bases with no gene match: 6. This CDR3 is built from 13 residues. The CDR3 loop is CAWNSGTVNEQFF. As DNA, the CDR3 is TGTGCCTGGAACTCTGGGACAGTCAATGAGCAGTTCTTC.

This chain joins TRBV28 and TRBJ1-1, with D possibly TRBD1 on 5 matching bases. There are 14 residues in the CDR3. Germline CDR1 reads MDHEN; CDR2 reads SYDVKM. V lost 2 bases and J lost 6, with 13 bases in between. CDR3 region: CASSLRGTGAEAFF. The DNA of the CDR3 is TGTGCCAGCAGTTTAAGAGGGACGGGGGCTGAAGCTTTCTTT.

CDR3 in amino acids: CASSIDPTSTEAFF. As DNA, the CDR3 is TGTGCCAGTAGTATAGATCCGACGTCCACTGAAGCTTTCTTT. The genes are TRBV19 and TRBJ1-1, with no clear D. V shed 0 bases and J shed 4 bases, with 9 bases lying between them. Germline CDR1 is LNHDA and CDR2 is SQIVND (reference sequence). The CDR3 has 14 residues.

Notes on this clone: At one of its ends the junction is not consistent with the germline gene, which may arise from a read error. The chain uses TRBV27 and TRBJ1-2, with a tentative D call TRBD1 (5 bases). The V gene's germline CDR1 is MNHEY and CDR2 SMNVEV (reference sequence). This CDR3 contains 16 residues. CDR3 residues: CASSISFPGLKYGYTF. The CDR3 nucleotides are TGTGCCAGCAGTATATCCTTTCCGGGACTGAAGTATGGCTACACCTTC.

The J gene is TRBJ1-6, the V gene TRBV5-6, with a tentative D call TRBD1 (6 bases). CDR1 and CDR2 (germline): SGHDT, YYEEEE. V was trimmed by 3 bases and J by 7 bases, leaving 8 bases between them. This CDR3 has 13 residues. CDR3 nucleotides: TGTGCCAGCAGCTGGGACAAGAATTCACCCCTCCACTTT. It translates to CASSWDKNSPLHF.

This clone was detected only a few times. This chain connects TRBV2 to TRBJ1-1; no firm D call. The CDR3 totals 13 residues. Germline assignment: CDR1 SNHLY and CDR2 FYNNEI. V was pared by 7 bases and J by 5 bases, with 14 bases between. The CDR3 spells CASTADVGTEAFF. The CDR3 DNA reads TGTGCCAGCACGGCAGATGTGGGTACTGAAGCTTTCTTT.

V is TRBV5-6 and J is TRBJ2-1; D unresolved. Between the trimmed V and J ends, which lost 4 bases and 5 bases, there was a span of 7 bases. Germline V gene data show CDR1 as SGHDT and CDR2 as YYEEEE. The CDR3 has 12 residues. CDR3 DNA sequence: TGTGCCAGCAGCCGAATCAACAATGAGCAGTTCTTC. It codes for CASSRINNEQFF. The full variable domain, with the rest looked up from reference TRBV5-6 and TRBJ2-1, is DAGVTQSPTHLIKTRGQQVTLRCSPKSGHDTVSWYQQALGQGPQFIFQYYEEEERQRGNFPDRFSGHQFPNYSSELNVNALLLGDSALYLCASSRINNEQFFGPGTRLTVL.

The genes are TRBV5-1 and TRBJ1-6; D unclear. The ends were cut back, 5 bases at V and 3 bases at J, with 12 bases in the middle. Germline CDR1 SGHRS, CDR2 YFSETQ. The CDR3 totals 15 residues. The CDR3 DNA follows: TGCGCCAGCAGTGTGAGCAGTAGCTATAATTCACCCCTCCACTTT. Its translation is CASSVSSSYNSPLHF.

The chain links TRBV30 to TRBJ1-3; no reliable D call. The germline V gene encodes CDR1 GTSNPN and CDR2 SVGIG (reference sequence). Trimming took off 3 bases at V and 0 bases at J, with 9 bases between the two ends. The CDR3 loop spans 14 amino acids. The CDR3 DNA sequence: TGTGCCTGGAGGCAGGCGAACTCTGGAAACACCATATATTTT. Amino acid sequence: CAWRQANSGNTIYF.

V usage is TRBV25-1 and J usage is TRBJ1-6; D unclear. The germline CDR1 and CDR2 sequences are MGHDK and SYGVNS. This CDR3 is built from 14 residues. V shed 6 bases and J shed 8 bases, with 14 bases lying between them. The CDR3 nucleotides read TGTGCCAGCAGAATGGAGGGCCCCCATTCACCCCTCCACTTT. It codes for CASRMEGPHSPLHF. The full variable domain, rest sourced from reference TRBV25-1 and TRBJ1-6, is EADIYQTPRYLVIGTGKKITLECSQTMGHDKMYWYQQDPGMELHLIHYSYGVNSTEKGDLSSESTVSRIRTEHFPLTLESARPSHTSQYLCASRMEGPHSPLHFGNGTRLTVT.

DNA for the CDR3: TGTGCCAGCAGTTACTCAACAGGGAAGTACAATGAGCAGTTCTTC. Protein sequence: CASSYSTGKYNEQFF. The chain is built from TRBV6-5 and TRBJ2-1, with D possibly TRBD1 on 6 matching bases. The germline V and J ends were trimmed by 0 bases and 4 bases, with 10 bases remaining between them. The V gene's germline CDR1 is MNHEY and CDR2 SVGAGI. The CDR3 extends over 15 amino acids.